The rows below give T cell receptor beta chains drawn from one sample of a study of shared clonotypes between healthy human individuals. The repertoire was sequenced with immunoSEQ multiplex PCR; TCRdb's copy has only in-frame clones and lacks some. The repertoire holds some 1.1 million clones, with 70% to 85% as singletons. Sequencing was done on a sample of memory CD4+ T cells from PBMCs. These receptors originate from a man younger than 35 in good health. Some clones in this sample may be carry-over from other donors' samples. The CDR3 runs from the conserved cysteine through the conserved F or W. The D gene is left open where the match is weak. Clone size is stated in some rows and not others, as once, few, many or a class when expanded.

DNA	CDR3	size	V	J	D
TGCAGTGCTAGGGAGAGCACTGAAGCTTTCTTT	CSARESTEAFF	few	TRBV20-1	TRBJ1-1	NA
TGTGCCAGCAGTTCACGACTCCGCCACGAGCAGTACTTC	CASSSRLRHEQYF	NA	TRBV6-5	TRBJ2-7	NA
TGTGCCAGCAGGTCTAGCCACGCCGCAGATACGCAGTATTTT	CASRSSHAADTQYF	NA	TRBV6-6	TRBJ2-3	NA
TGCGCCAGCAGCCAAGTAAGTACAGGGCCCGACTCCTACGAGCAGTACTTC	CASSQVSTGPDSYEQYF	many	TRBV4-1	TRBJ2-7	NA
TGTGCCTGGAGGGGGGTAGATGGCTACACCTTC	CAWRGVDGYTF	NA	TRBV30	TRBJ1-2	NA
TGTGCCAGCAGTTCCACGACCCGGGACAGGGGTGGAAACACCATATATTTT	CASSSTTRDRGGNTIYF	NA	TRBV28	TRBJ1-3	TRBD1
TGTGCCAGCAGCGTAGTTGCGGGAAGCACAGATACGCAGTATTTT	CASSVVAGSTDTQYF	once	TRBV9	TRBJ2-3	NA
TGCGCCAGCAGCCAAGGGGCGCCCTCCTACAGTGAGCAGTTCTTC	CASSQGAPSYSEQFF	NA	TRBV4-3	TRBJ2-1	NA
TGTGCCAGCTCACCTAGCAGGGAGAAGCCCCAGCATTTT	CASSPSREKPQHF	NA	TRBV18	TRBJ1-5	NA
TGTGCCATCAGCGAGATGTCCGCGGGACGGGACGAGCAGTACTTC	CAISEMSAGRDEQYF	once	TRBV10-3	TRBJ2-7	NA
TGTGCCAGCAGCTCTTTAGCGGGAGCCACCTACGAGCAGTACTTC	CASSSLAGATYEQYF	NA	TRBV5-6	TRBJ2-7	TRBD2